Shown below are 25 T cell receptor beta chains from a single sample sequenced in a study of sequential checkpoint blockade in melanoma. This table comes from immunoSEQ multiplex PCR, and its TCRdb copy is limited to in-frame clones, with some not included. This table has 35,000 to 40,000 clones, roughly 32% appearing once. Treatment here: randomized to nivolumab then ipilimumab (arm A) or the reverse (arm B). This sample comprised tumor tissue (inferred from file names), obtained from a patient given nivolumab and ipilimumab in sequence. All receptors derive from a human donor with melanoma.

This clone was detected only a few times. V is TRBV19 and J is TRBJ1-5; D is ambiguous. V was shortened by 5 bases and J by 3 bases, with 14 bases between the two germline ends. This CDR3 comprises 15 residues. CDR1 and CDR2 from the germline V gene are LNHDA and SQIVND (reference sequence). The CDR3 sequence: CASSPWILSNQPQHF. CDR3 nucleotide sequence: TGTGCCAGTAGTCCTTGGATCCTCTCCAATCAGCCCCAGCATTTT.

Only a few counts were recorded for this clone. This chain connects TRBV2 to TRBJ2-5, with D perhaps matching TRBD2 (6 bases). This CDR3 region has 12 residues. V lost 6 bases, J lost 6 bases, and 11 bases lay in between. Germline V gene data show CDR1 as SNHLY and CDR2 as FYNNEI. CDR3 sequence (DNA): TGTGCCAGCAGGGGGGGAGGAAAGACCCAGTACTTC. Translation gives CASRGGGKTQYF. Full variable domain (rest looked up from reference TRBV2 and TRBJ2-5): EPEVTQTPSHQVTQMGQEVILRCVPISNHLYFYWYRQILGQKVEFLVSFYNNEISEKSEIFDDQFSVERPDGSNFTLKIRSTKLEDSAMYFCASRGGGKTQYFGPGTRLLVL.

This clone appeared a few times. This chain connects TRBV11-3 to TRBJ2-7; TRBD2 agrees at 9 bases. Germline V lookup: CDR1 SGHNT, CDR2 YENEEA. This CDR3 is 15 amino acids long. V trimming: 6 bases; J trimming: 5 bases; junction bases outside the gene matches: 11. For the CDR3, the DNA is TGTGCCAGCAGTCCCCAGGCGGGGGGGTGGGACGAGCAGTACTTC. Its protein product is CASSPQAGGWDEQYF.

This clone was counted only a few times. V usage is TRBV6-8 and J usage is TRBJ2-6; 8 positions match TRBD1. V lost 7 bases to trimming and J lost 4 bases; unmatched junction nucleotides: 12. CDR1 and CDR2 (germline): MNHGY, SAAAGT. This CDR3 region has 17 residues. CDR3 sequence reads: CASNRGQDLRGANVLTF. DNA of the CDR3: TGTGCCAGCAATAGGGGACAGGACCTTAGGGGGGCCAACGTCCTGACTTTC.

This rearrangement joins TRBV29-1 to TRBJ2-1, with D perhaps matching TRBD2 (6 bases). The length of the CDR3 is 13 residues. Trimming left V 7 bases short and J 2 bases short, with 12 bases between. The germline gives CDR1 SQVTM, CDR2 ANQGSEA. The CDR3 here is CSGASVPYNEQFF. CDR3 sequence (DNA): TGCAGCGGCGCTAGCGTACCCTACAATGAGCAGTTCTTC.

The rearrangement uses TRBV11-3 and TRBJ2-1; TRBD1 matches 7 bases. The CDR3 covers 15 residues. Germline V lookup: CDR1 SGHNT, CDR2 YENEEA. The ends lost 4 bases at V and 2 bases at J; junction bases unmatched: 5. CDR3 coding DNA: TGTGCCAGCAGCTACCAGGGGGTTACCTACAATGAGCAGTTCTTC. This translates into CASSYQGVTYNEQFF.

This clone turned up a few times. The chain couples TRBV28 to TRBJ1-4; 11 bases fit TRBD1. With 6 bases clipped from V and 7 bases from J, the junction kept 4 bases outside the gene matches. CDR3 length: 14 residues. Germline lookup yields CDR1 MDHEN and CDR2 SYDVKM. Here the CDR3 DNA reads TGTGCCAGCAGCGGGACAGGGGGAACTGAAAAACTGTTTTTT. The encoded protein is CASSGTGGTEKLFF. Full variable domain (remainder filled in from reference TRBV28 and TRBJ1-4): DVKVTQSSRYLVKRTGEKVFLECVQDMDHENMFWYRQDPGLGLRLIYFSYDVKMKEKGDIPEGYSVSREKKERFSLILESASTNQTSMYLCASSGTGGTEKLFFGSGTQLSVL.

This clone was counted a few times. V usage is TRBV18 and J usage is TRBJ2-1; 11 bases agree with TRBD1. The CDR3 covers 17 residues. V dropped 3 bases and J dropped 5; count of bases not matched to a gene: 9. Germline values: CDR1 KGHSH, CDR2 LQKENI. CDR3 amino acids: CASSPPNPGQGDNEQFF. The CDR3 region has the DNA TGTGCCAGCTCACCCCCCAACCCGGGACAGGGGGACAATGAGCAGTTCTTC.

The rearrangement joins TRBV6-8 to TRBJ1-5, with D perhaps matching TRBD1 (6 bases). Looked up from germline, CDR1 is MNHGY and CDR2 is SAAAGT. The CDR3 sequence is 14 residues long. Trimming pared 3 bases from V and 3 bases from J, leaving 9 bases between. The CDR3 nucleotides read TGTGCCAGCAGTTATGGACAGTTCAATCAGCCCCAGCATTTT. Residues: CASSYGQFNQPQHF.

The chain is built from TRBV19 and TRBJ2-1, with D unresolved. The germline CDR1 and CDR2 sequences are LNHDA and SQIVND (reference sequence). This CDR3 spans 17 amino acids. Trimming took 6 bases from V and 8 from J, leaving 26 bases between them. CDR3 residues: CASSPTARSQSFHEQFF. The CDR3 nucleotides read TGTGCCAGTAGCCCAACAGCCCGGTCACAGTCTTTCCATGAGCAGTTCTTC.

This clone was counted only a few times. At one boundary the junction diverges from the germline segment, which might be a read error. This chain uses TRBV6-8 with TRBJ2-7, with 10 bases aligning to TRBD2. There are 15 residues in the CDR3. The germline V gene has CDR1 MNHGY and CDR2 SAAAGT. This CDR3 reads CAISALAGGHYEQYF. CDR3 DNA: TGTGCCATCAGTGCTTTAGCGGGGGGCCATTACGAGCAGTACTTC.

J is TRBJ1-2 and V is TRBV7-6, with D hard to call. The V end lost 3 bases, the J end lost 0 bases, and 8 bases lay between the germline ends. This CDR3 spans 14 amino acids. Germline assignment: CDR1 SGHVS and CDR2 FNYEAQ. Written as DNA, the CDR3 is TGTGCCAGCAGCTTTAGCTCTACTAACTATGGCTACACCTTC. The encoded protein is CASSFSSTNYGYTF.

This clone showed up just a few times. V and J are TRBV28 and TRBJ1-1; TRBD1 matches 7 bases. The J segment lost 6 bases and the V segment lost 4 bases, leaving 17 bases of the junction unmatched. The length of the CDR3 is 17 residues. Germline assignment: CDR1 MDHEN and CDR2 SYDVKM. The CDR3 sequence: CASSSTGKTHGYSEAFF. As DNA, the CDR3 is TGTGCCAGCAGTTCGACAGGGAAGACTCATGGGTATTCTGAAGCTTTCTTT. Full variable domain (remainder filled in from reference TRBV28 and TRBJ1-1): DVKVTQSSRYLVKRTGEKVFLECVQDMDHENMFWYRQDPGLGLRLIYFSYDVKMKEKGDIPEGYSVSREKKERFSLILESASTNQTSMYLCASSSTGKTHGYSEAFFGQGTRLTVV.

V usage is TRBV5-1 and J usage is TRBJ2-7, with TRBD1 identical over 10 bases. V lost 4 bases and J lost 0; bases outside the gene matches: 7. The CDR3 length is 16 residues. The germline gives CDR1 SGHRS, CDR2 YFSETQ. CDR3 sequence (DNA): TGCGCCAGCAGCAACGTCCGGGACAGGGGCTCCTACGAGCAGTACTTC. Protein product: CASSNVRDRGSYEQYF.

This clone showed up just once. The V and J genes are TRBV19 and TRBJ2-2; 11 positions match TRBD2. The CDR3 is 16 amino acids. Looked up from germline, CDR1 is LNHDA and CDR2 is SQIVND (reference sequence). Trimming cost V 5 bases and J 4 bases; bases outside gene matches: 6. The CDR3 sequence is CASSVGLAGITGELFF. In DNA, the CDR3 is TGTGCCAGTAGTGTCGGACTAGCGGGTATCACCGGGGAGCTGTTTTTT.

This clone was counted only a few times. V and J are TRBV6-8 and TRBJ2-1; 13 bases line up with TRBD2. Germline loops: CDR1 MNHGY, CDR2 SAAAGT. Unmatched junction bases numbered 12, after V lost 8 bases and J lost 8 bases. This CDR3 region has 16 residues. The chain's CDR3 is CASWTSGRGDNDEQFF. The CDR3, as DNA: TGTGCCAGCTGGACTAGCGGGAGAGGCGACAATGATGAGCAGTTCTTC.

The chain employs TRBV5-1 and TRBJ2-7; no clear D gene. The V and J ends lost 6 bases and 2 bases respectively, with 15 bases between them. The CDR3 runs to 14 residues. Germline lookup yields CDR1 SGHRS and CDR2 YFSETQ. CDR3 in amino acids: CASMLTSTTYEQYF. CDR3 DNA: TGCGCCAGCATGTTGACGTCAACTACCTACGAGCAGTACTTC. The whole variable domain, filled in from reference TRBV5-1 and TRBJ2-7, reads KAGVTQTPRYLIKTRGQQVTLSCSPISGHRSVSWYQQTPGQGLQFLFEYFSETQRNKGNFPGRFSGRQFSNSRSEMNVSTLELGDSALYLCASMLTSTTYEQYFGPGTRLTVT.

This clone has ten or more counts. J is TRBJ1-1 and V is TRBV11-3, with 8 bases matching TRBD1. Losses at the gene ends were 5 bases for V and 4 bases for J; bases not matched to a gene: 9. Germline V gene data show CDR1 as SGHNT and CDR2 as YENEEA. This CDR3 has 15 amino acids. The CDR3 DNA is TGTGCCAGCAGCCGAAGCAGACAGGGGAGCACTGAAGCTTTCTTT. Translating it yields CASSRSRQGSTEAFF.

This clone has more than one count but fewer than ten. J is TRBJ1-5 and V is TRBV6-8; possibly TRBD1 for D (5 bases). The CDR3 length is 18 residues. Germline assignment: CDR1 MNHGY and CDR2 SAAAGT. The V gene lost 5 bases and the J gene lost 0 bases, with 20 bases spanning the gap. Here the CDR3 reads CASSEPRGVLSSNQPQHF. The CDR3 DNA reads as TGTGCCAGCAGTGAGCCTCGGGGGGTACTGAGTAGCAATCAGCCCCAGCATTTT.

The rearrangement links TRBV18 to TRBJ2-7; no firm D call. The ends were cut back, 5 bases at V and 0 bases at J, with 11 bases in the middle. This CDR3 contains 14 residues. Germline V CDR1 and CDR2: KGHSH, LQKENI. CDR3 residues: CASSVEQSSYEQYF. The DNA of the CDR3 is TGTGCCAGCTCAGTGGAACAGAGCTCCTACGAGCAGTACTTC.

In this sample, this clone turned up many times. The chain links TRBV11-3 to TRBJ1-2; D not certain. Trimming took off 5 bases at V and 4 bases at J, with 14 bases between the two ends. This CDR3 has 14 amino acids. Germline V lookup: CDR1 SGHNT, CDR2 YENEEA. The CDR3 loop is CASSAHLGVYGYTF. The DNA of the CDR3 is TGTGCCAGCAGCGCCCATTTGGGCGTCTATGGCTACACCTTC. Full variable domain (missing parts from reference TRBV11-3 and TRBJ1-2): EAGVVQSPRYKIIEKKQPVAFWCNPISGHNTLYWYLQNLGQGPELLIRYENEEAVDDSQLPKDRFSAERLKGVDSTLKIQPAELGDSAVYLCASSAHLGVYGYTFGSGTRLTVV.

This clone appeared a few times. The CDR3 loop is CASSPRRIAGELFF. The CDR3 DNA sequence: TGTGCCAGCTCACCAAGGCGGATCGCCGGGGAGCTGTTTTTT. The chain links TRBV18 to TRBJ2-2; D gene uncertain. The germline CDR1 and CDR2 sequences are KGHSH and LQKENI. The CDR3 runs 14 residues. V lost 2 bases and J lost 6, with 10 bases in between.

The chain links TRBV25-1 to TRBJ2-3; D not resolved. Germline CDR1 is MGHDK and CDR2 is SYGVNS. The length of the CDR3 is 13 residues. Trimming took off 2 bases at V and 5 bases at J, with 8 bases between the two ends. This chain's CDR3 is CASSEGIVDTQYF. The CDR3, as DNA: TGTGCCAGCAGTGAAGGGATAGTAGATACGCAGTATTTT.

The CDR3 DNA follows: TGTGCCAGCTCAGATCAGGGCTCGAACACCGGGGAGCTGTTTTTT. Its protein is CASSDQGSNTGELFF. J is TRBJ2-2 and V is TRBV18; TRBD1 is a possible D gene (5 bases). Germline assignment: CDR1 KGHSH and CDR2 LQKENI. V was trimmed by 5 bases and J by 0 bases, leaving 10 bases between them. The CDR3 has 15 residues. The variable domain in full, with the rest retrieved from reference TRBV18 and TRBJ2-2, is NAGVMQNPRHLVRRRGQEARLRCSPMKGHSHVYWYRQLPEEGLKFMVYLQKENIIDESGMPKERFSAEFPKEGPSILRIQQVVRGDSAAYFCASSDQGSNTGELFFGEGSRLTVL.

In its sample, this clone was seen a few times. The CDR3 reads CASSYSNQLVNEQFF. CDR3 in DNA: TGTGCCAGCAGTTACTCAAACCAACTCGTTAATGAGCAGTTCTTC. V and J are TRBV6-8 and TRBJ2-1, with D uncertain. The CDR3 is made up of 15 amino acids. Germline CDR1 and CDR2: MNHGY and SAAAGT. Trimming removed 0 bases from V and 7 bases from J, with 13 bases in between.